Below are 5 T cell receptor beta chains sequenced from a single sample in a study of technical replicates of blood from a handful of donors. Libraries were prepared by immunoSEQ multiplex PCR; TCRdb keeps only in-frame clonotypes and omits some of them. The table lists more than 95,000 clones, 95% of them singletons. The sequenced sample consisted of T cells isolated from PBMCs. These receptors were obtained from a human donor in good health.

The chain recombines TRBV6-5 with TRBJ2-2; tentative D call: TRBD2 (6 bases). The germline V gene encodes CDR1 MNHEY and CDR2 SVGAGI. CDR3 length equals 16 residues. V was cut by 2 bases and J by 7 bases, with 17 bases left in between. This CDR3 reads CASSYRQGGSSGELFF. In DNA, the CDR3 is TGTGCCAGCAGTTACCGGCAGGGAGGTTCGAGCGGGGAGCTGTTTTTT.

CDR3 amino acids: CASRPSTGSYEQYF. CDR3 coding DNA: TGTGCCAGCAGGCCCTCCACAGGATCCTACGAGCAGTACTTC. The chain couples TRBV14 to TRBJ2-7, with D tentatively TRBD1 (5 bases). The germline V and J ends were trimmed by 6 bases and 1 base, with 13 bases remaining between them. The CDR3 covers 14 residues. Germline CDR1 SGHDN, CDR2 FVKESK.

The chain couples TRBV18 to TRBJ1-3; the match to TRBD1 covers 7 bases. Germline loops: CDR1 KGHSH, CDR2 LQKENI. Trimming at V came to 5 bases and at J to 3 bases, leaving 10 bases not matched to a gene. The CDR3 sequence is 16 residues long. The CDR3 bases are TGTGCCAGCTCAATACAGGGGACCCCTCTTGGAAACACCATATATTTT. Translation gives CASSIQGTPLGNTIYF. Based on the CDR3 plus reference TRBV18 and TRBJ1-3, the full variable domain is NAGVMQNPRHLVRRRGQEARLRCSPMKGHSHVYWYRQLPEEGLKFMVYLQKENIIDESGMPKERFSAEFPKEGPSILRIQQVVRGDSAAYFCASSIQGTPLGNTIYFGEGSWLTVV.

The chain is built from TRBV6-1 and TRBJ1-1; 8 nucleotides agree with TRBD1. Looked up from germline, CDR1 is MNHNS and CDR2 is SASEGT. V was pared by 6 bases and J by 0 bases, with 3 bases of the junction left unmatched. The CDR3 has 14 amino acids. The CDR3 DNA follows: TGTGCCAGCAGGCGGACAGGGTTGAACACTGAAGCTTTCTTT. Its translation is CASRRTGLNTEAFF.

The chain uses TRBV10-3 and TRBJ1-1, with D perhaps matching TRBD1 (6 bases). The V end was cut by 7 bases, the J end by 1 base, with 13 bases between. Germline lookup yields CDR1 ENHRY and CDR2 SYGVKD. This CDR3 contains 14 residues. The CDR3 is CAIIRQGPNTEAFF. CDR3 in DNA: TGTGCCATCATCCGCCAGGGGCCGAACACTGAAGCTTTCTTT.